These 7 T cell receptor beta chains share one sample of origin, sequenced in a study of T cell responses to AZD1222 COVID-19 vaccine. The method was immunoSEQ multiplex PCR; TCRdb's version includes in-frame clones alone and lacks a portion of them. The sample lists over 150,000 clones, about nine tenths occurring once. Sequenced material: peripheral blood, taken on day 0 of AZD1222 vaccination. These receptors were obtained from an adult in good health.

The chain has TRBV7-8 and TRBJ1-2; D gene uncertain. V lost 5 bases, J lost 2 bases, and 12 bases lay in between. This CDR3 has 14 amino acids. Germline V CDR1 and CDR2: SGHVS, FQNEAQ. The CDR3, as DNA: TGTGCCAGCAGCCCCAACCCTACCAACTATGGCTACACCTTC. Protein product: CASSPNPTNYGYTF.

The CDR3 loop reads CASRTGTRKAEAFF. In DNA form, the CDR3 reads TGTGCCAGCAGGACCGGGACAAGAAAGGCTGAAGCTTTCTTT. V usage is TRBV28 and J usage is TRBJ1-1, with D possibly TRBD1 on 6 matching bases. The V end was cut by 6 bases, the J end by 6 bases, with 17 bases between. The germline gives CDR1 MDHEN, CDR2 SYDVKM. The CDR3 is 14 residues long.

J is TRBJ2-1 and V is TRBV4-1; D gene ambiguous. The germline V gene has CDR1 MGHRA and CDR2 YSYEKL. This CDR3 spans 13 amino acids. V lost 0 bases and J lost 4, with 4 bases in between. The CDR3: CASSQDQYNEQFF. CDR3 nucleotides: TGCGCCAGCAGCCAAGACCAGTACAATGAGCAGTTCTTC.

This chain connects TRBV5-1 to TRBJ1-2; 8 positions agree with TRBD1. Germline V CDR1 and CDR2: SGHRS, YFSETQ. There are 15 residues in the CDR3. V gave up 3 bases and J gave up 4 bases; unmatched junction bases: 8. The CDR3 sequence is CASSSGTGDFYGYTF. The DNA for the CDR3 is TGCGCCAGCAGCTCCGGGACAGGAGATTTCTATGGCTACACCTTC.

The table lists this clone with a count of one. This chain links TRBV6-5 with TRBJ2-7; 10 bases fit TRBD2. The V gene's germline CDR1 is MNHEY and CDR2 SVGAGI. This CDR3 contains 15 residues. The V and J ends lost 5 bases and 3 bases, in that order; junction bases with no gene match: 7. The CDR3 sequence: CASSTTSGRYYEQYF. The CDR3 bases are TGTGCCAGCAGTACGACTAGCGGGCGATACTACGAGCAGTACTTC.

V is TRBV5-4 and J is TRBJ1-2; tentatively, D is TRBD1 (6 bases). V gave up 2 bases and J gave up 3 bases, with 11 bases separating them. The length of the CDR3 is 14 residues. Germline V gene data show CDR1 as SGHNT and CDR2 as YYREEE (reference sequence). Here the CDR3 reads CASSFGGGDYGYTF. CDR3 nucleotides: TGTGCCAGCAGCTTCGGGGGCGGGGACTATGGCTACACCTTC.

V gene TRBV5-6 combines with J gene TRBJ1-3; TRBD1 might be the D (5 bases). CDR3 length: 13 amino acids. The germline CDR1 and CDR2 sequences are SGHDT and YYEEEE. Trimming shortened V by 7 bases and J by 4 bases, and 12 bases separated the two germline ends. The CDR3 protein is CASRGTAGNTIYF. For the CDR3, the DNA is TGTGCCAGCCGCGGGACCGCCGGAAACACCATATATTTT.